This record looks at one T cell receptor (beta chain) sequence and its context. This sample is drawn from a study of blood T cell repertoires in COVID-19. Only in-frame clones appear in the TCRdb table, and some are missing; sequencing was by immunoSEQ multiplex PCR. The repertoire holds 75,000 to 100,000 clones, with roughly 86% as singletons. The sequence derives from a human donor in a cohort sampled during active COVID-19. Sequencing was carried out using peripheral blood.

CDR3 DNA: TGTGCCACCAGCAGAGATTCCCTAGCCAAAAACATTCAGTACTTC. It yields the protein CATSRDSLAKNIQYF. The rearrangement uses TRBV15 and TRBJ2-4; no firm D call. Trimming stripped 0 bases from V and 0 bases from J, with 6 bases between. The CDR3 consists of 15 residues. Germline CDR1 is LNHNV and CDR2 is YYDKDF (reference sequence).